Listed here are 32 T cell receptor beta chains from one sample, sequenced in a study of T cell responses to AZD1222 COVID-19 vaccine. Clones were sequenced by immunoSEQ multiplex PCR, and TCRdb holds only the in-frame ones, with some missing. The data show approximately 140,000 clones, with around nine tenths seen just once and more than 3% held by the top ten. The specimen was peripheral blood, collected 28 days after the second AZD1222 dose. The receptors shown here come from an adult who received the AZD1222 COVID-19 vaccine.

This chain connects TRBV2 to TRBJ2-7, with 10 nucleotides matching TRBD2. Germline CDR1 SNHLY, CDR2 FYNNEI. V was pared by 7 bases and J by 5 bases, with 8 bases of the junction left unmatched. CDR3 size: 14 residues. The DNA of the CDR3 is TGTGCCAGCAAGAATACCGGGACTAGCGACGAGCAGTACTTC. It yields the protein CASKNTGTSDEQYF. Drawing the rest from reference TRBV2 and TRBJ2-7, the complete variable domain is EPEVTQTPSHQVTQMGQEVILRCVPISNHLYFYWYRQILGQKVEFLVSFYNNEISEKSEIFDDQFSVERPDGSNFTLKIRSTKLEDSAMYFCASKNTGTSDEQYFGPGTRLTVT.

The V and J genes are TRBV27 and TRBJ2-7; 11 nucleotides align to TRBD1. J was trimmed by 7 bases and V by 4 bases; bases with no gene match: 9. CDR1 and CDR2 (germline): MNHEY, SMNVEV (reference sequence). The CDR3 runs 15 residues. CDR3 loop: CASSSGTGGSREQYF. The CDR3 nucleotides are TGTGCCAGCAGTTCCGGGACAGGGGGTTCAAGGGAGCAGTACTTC.

The genes are TRBV4-1 and TRBJ1-4, with D unresolved. This CDR3 has 15 residues. Germline V gene sequence: CDR1 MGHRA, CDR2 YSYEKL. Trimming shortened V by 2 bases and J by 4 bases, and 11 bases separated the two germline ends. The CDR3 reads CASSQMGTINEKLFF. The CDR3 region has the DNA TGCGCCAGCAGCCAAATGGGCACGATTAATGAAAAACTGTTTTTT.

The V gene is TRBV30, the J gene TRBJ1-3; 7 bases match TRBD1. Germline lookup yields CDR1 GTSNPN and CDR2 SVGIG (reference sequence). The V and J ends lost 3 bases and 2 bases, in that order; junction bases with no gene match: 4. The CDR3 has 14 residues. The CDR3 DNA follows: TGTGCCTGGAGCCGACAGGGCCCTGGAAACACCATATATTTT. Amino acids: CAWSRQGPGNTIYF.

The chain links TRBV15 to TRBJ1-1; D perhaps matches TRBD1 (5 bases). V lost 5 bases to trimming and J lost 5 bases, with 24 bases between them. Germline values: CDR1 LNHNV, CDR2 YYDKDF (reference sequence). The CDR3 has 17 amino acids. The CDR3 bases are TGTGCCACCAGCGGAAACAGGATGACGCTTTATGGGACTGAAGCTTTCTTT. Protein: CATSGNRMTLYGTEAFF.

This clone occurred once. The CDR3 nucleotides are TGTGCCAGCAGCTTAGGGCCAGATCAGCCCCAGCATTTT. The encoded protein is CASSLGPDQPQHF. The chain combines TRBV11-2 with TRBJ1-5; D is uncertain. The germline CDR1 and CDR2 sequences are SGHAT and FQNNGV. V was shortened by 1 base and J by 5 bases, with 6 bases between the two germline ends. The CDR3 extends over 13 amino acids.

The V call is TRBV19, the J call TRBJ2-7, with 9 positions matching TRBD1. Looked up from germline, CDR1 is LNHDA and CDR2 is SQIVND (reference sequence). V was pared by 5 bases and J by 2 bases, with 7 bases of the junction left unmatched. The CDR3 consists of 15 residues. CDR3 bases: TGTGCCAGTAGTCGCATGGGGGACAGGGCCTACGAGCAGTACTTC. It is translated as CASSRMGDRAYEQYF.

The V gene is TRBV6-5, the J gene TRBJ1-4, with D perhaps TRBD1 (5 bases). Trimming left V 0 bases short and J 0 bases short, with 8 bases between. Germline CDR1 MNHEY, CDR2 SVGAGI. The CDR3 has 16 amino acids. DNA for the CDR3: TGTGCCAGCAGTTACTCGGCGGGGGCAACTAATGAAAAACTGTTTTTT. Its protein is CASSYSAGATNEKLFF.

The J gene is TRBJ2-7, the V gene TRBV6-5; maybe TRBD1 (5 bases). Germline V CDR1 and CDR2: MNHEY, SVGAGI. The CDR3 sequence is 15 residues long. Trimming cost V 0 bases and J 3 bases, with 12 bases left between them. CDR3 nucleotides: TGTGCCAGCAGTTACTCGAAGGGGCAAAACTACGAGCAGTACTTC. Translating it yields CASSYSKGQNYEQYF.

In its sample, this clone was seen a few times. This rearrangement joins TRBV7-9 to TRBJ2-1; 8 nucleotides match TRBD2. This CDR3 comprises 13 residues. Trimming took 7 bases from V and 4 from J; bases not matched to a gene: 3. Looked up from germline, CDR1 is SEHNR and CDR2 is FQNEAQ (reference sequence). The CDR3 DNA is TGTGCCAGCATCGGGAGGGCATACAATGAGCAGTTCTTC. As protein: CASIGRAYNEQFF.

The chain uses TRBV2 and TRBJ1-4; no definite D call. This CDR3 contains 14 residues. The germline V gene encodes CDR1 SNHLY and CDR2 FYNNEI. The ends were cut back, 2 bases at V and 0 bases at J, with 4 bases in the middle. DNA of the CDR3: TGTGCCAGCAGTGAAACACCAACTAATGAAAAACTGTTTTTT. It yields the protein CASSETPTNEKLFF. Full variable domain (rest looked up from reference TRBV2 and TRBJ1-4): EPEVTQTPSHQVTQMGQEVILRCVPISNHLYFYWYRQILGQKVEFLVSFYNNEISEKSEIFDDQFSVERPDGSNFTLKIRSTKLEDSAMYFCASSETPTNEKLFFGSGTQLSVL.

This clone has a single count. The chain joins TRBV27 to TRBJ2-3, with D unclear. Germline V gene sequence: CDR1 MNHEY, CDR2 SMNVEV (reference sequence). Trimming pared 7 bases from V and 0 bases from J, leaving 14 bases between. The CDR3 is made up of 15 amino acids. Written as DNA, the CDR3 is TGTGCCAGCATTAAGACGGGTGCTAGCACAGATACGCAGTATTTT. It yields the protein CASIKTGASTDTQYF.

The chain couples TRBV19 to TRBJ1-1, with 7 bases fitting TRBD1. Germline V CDR1 and CDR2: LNHDA, SQIVND (reference sequence). J lost 5 bases, V lost 5 bases, and 14 bases had no gene match. This CDR3 has 16 residues. The CDR3 is CASSFSWTGLETEAFF. The CDR3 coding sequence is TGTGCCAGTAGTTTCTCTTGGACAGGTCTCGAAACTGAAGCTTTCTTT.

The V call is TRBV30, the J call TRBJ1-5; 8 bases agree with TRBD1. Germline CDR1 reads GTSNPN; CDR2 reads SVGIG (reference sequence). Trimming at V came to 1 base and at J to 2 bases, leaving 4 bases not matched to a gene. The CDR3 is made up of 15 amino acids. The CDR3 region has the DNA TGTGCCTGGAGTGGAGGACAGGGTGGCAATCAGCCCCAGCATTTT. This codes for CAWSGGQGGNQPQHF.

This clone was found once. The chain has TRBV12-3 or TRBV12-4 and TRBJ1-1; the D gene is possibly TRBD1 (5 bases). The CDR3 length is 13 residues. V was clipped by 3 bases and J by 6 bases, with 11 bases between them. CDR3 residues: CASSFPGGAEAFF. The DNA for the CDR3 is TGTGCCAGCAGTTTCCCGGGGGGGGCTGAAGCTTTCTTT.

The genes are TRBV5-1 and TRBJ2-2, with TRBD2 identical over 15 bases. From germline, CDR1 is SGHRS and CDR2 YFSETQ. The length of the CDR3 is 18 residues. With 4 bases clipped from V and 4 bases from J, the junction kept 8 bases outside the gene matches. In nucleotides, the CDR3 is TGCGCCAGCAGCCCCGGACTAGCGGGAGGGCCGGGCACCGGGGAGCTGTTTTTT. Encoded protein: CASSPGLAGGPGTGELFF.

This clone was counted a single time. This rearrangement joins TRBV24-1 to TRBJ1-2; 8 nucleotides align to TRBD1. Trimming took 7 bases from V and 0 from J; bases not matched to a gene: 3. Germline V gene sequence: CDR1 KGHDR, CDR2 SFDVKD. The CDR3 runs to 14 residues. The CDR3 bases are TGTGCCACCAGCAGGACAGGGTCTAACTATGGCTACACCTTC. Encoded protein: CATSRTGSNYGYTF.

The V call is TRBV7-9, the J call TRBJ2-3; D call uncertain. This CDR3 comprises 16 residues. Trimming took 2 bases from V and 6 from J, leaving 18 bases between them. Germline V gene data show CDR1 as SEHNR and CDR2 as FQNEAQ (reference sequence). The CDR3 DNA reads as TGTGCCAGCAGCTTACGTCACAGTCCCATGGAGGATACGCAGTATTTT. Protein product: CASSLRHSPMEDTQYF.

The V gene is TRBV3-1 (or the pseudogene TRBV3-2), the J gene TRBJ2-7, with D possibly TRBD1 on 6 matching bases. This CDR3 spans 14 amino acids. Trimming stripped 4 bases from V and 3 bases from J, with 13 bases between. CDR1 is LGHDT and CDR2 is YNNKEL in the germline V gene (reference sequence). The CDR3 loop is CASSRRDTDYEQYF. The DNA of the CDR3 is TGTGCCAGCAGCCGCCGGGACACTGACTACGAGCAGTACTTC.

The chain has TRBV7-9 and TRBJ1-3, with 7 bases that match TRBD1. CDR1 and CDR2 (germline): SEHNR, FQNEAQ (reference sequence). The CDR3 is 17 amino acids. V trimming: 1 base; J trimming: 2 bases; junction bases outside the gene matches: 8. CDR3 in amino acids: CASSLGTGPWTGNTIYF. The CDR3 region has the DNA TGTGCCAGCAGCTTAGGGACAGGACCCTGGACTGGAAACACCATATATTTT.

The chain joins TRBV5-1 to TRBJ1-4; 7 bases line up with TRBD1. The germline gives CDR1 SGHRS, CDR2 YFSETQ. The V segment lost 4 bases and the J segment 6 bases; nucleotides outside the gene matches: 6. This CDR3 has 14 residues. The CDR3: CASSLATGDEKLFF. CDR3 in DNA: TGCGCCAGCAGCCTAGCCACAGGGGATGAAAAACTGTTTTTT.

The V call is TRBV29-1, the J call TRBJ2-7; TRBD1 matches at 9 bases. The V segment lost 0 bases and the J segment 0 bases; nucleotides outside the gene matches: 6. Looked up from germline, CDR1 is SQVTM and CDR2 is ANQGSEA. This CDR3 region has 16 residues. The CDR3: CSVEDWGQGSSYEQYF. In DNA form, the CDR3 reads TGCAGCGTTGAAGATTGGGGACAGGGCAGCTCCTACGAGCAGTACTTC.

The chain links TRBV2 to TRBJ2-7; 7 positions match TRBD1. CDR1 and CDR2 (germline): SNHLY, FYNNEI. V lost 5 bases, J lost 5 bases, and 6 bases stayed unmatched. The CDR3 has 13 residues. In DNA form, the CDR3 reads TGTGCCAGCAGTTCACAGGGGCTCCACGAGCAGTACTTC. Its protein product is CASSSQGLHEQYF.

The chain carries TRBV15 and TRBJ1-4, with unresolved D. CDR3 length: 13 residues. Germline assignment: CDR1 LNHNV and CDR2 YYDKDF (reference sequence). The V end was cut by 0 bases, the J end by 8 bases, with 7 bases between. The CDR3 is CATSRERREKLFF. CDR3 nucleotides: TGTGCCACCAGCAGAGAAAGGAGGGAAAAACTGTTTTTT.

The J gene is TRBJ2-3, the V gene TRBV5-6; D ambiguous. Germline-derived CDR1 and CDR2 are SGHDT and YYEEEE. Between the trimmed V and J ends, which lost 4 bases and 4 bases, there was a span of 10 bases. This CDR3 is 13 amino acids long. The CDR3 nucleotides read TGTGCCAGCAGCCCCCCCACGCCAGATACGCAGTATTTT. Translated, it gives CASSPPTPDTQYF. The whole variable domain, filled in from reference TRBV5-6 and TRBJ2-3, reads DAGVTQSPTHLIKTRGQQVTLRCSPKSGHDTVSWYQQALGQGPQFIFQYYEEEERQRGNFPDRFSGHQFPNYSSELNVNALLLGDSALYLCASSPPTPDTQYFGPGTRLTVL.

V and J are TRBV10-1 and TRBJ1-6; D remains ambiguous. Germline-derived CDR1 and CDR2 are WNHNN and SYGVQD (reference sequence). The V gene lost 2 bases and the J gene lost 7 bases, with 6 bases spanning the gap. The CDR3 covers 13 residues. This CDR3 reads CASSEGLNSPLHF. CDR3 DNA sequence: TGCGCCAGCAGTGAGGGGCTGAATTCACCCCTCCACTTT.

The chain links TRBV10-3 to TRBJ2-5; the match to TRBD2 covers 12 bases. The CDR3 extends over 15 amino acids. V lost 5 bases, J lost 1 base, and 2 bases stayed unmatched. Per the germline V gene, CDR1 is ENHRY and CDR2 is SYGVKD. This chain's CDR3 is CAISRTSGIQETQYF. CDR3 coding DNA: TGTGCCATCAGTAGGACTAGCGGGATCCAAGAGACCCAGTACTTC.

The chain employs TRBV5-1 and TRBJ1-4; D is uncertain. Per the germline V gene, CDR1 is SGHRS and CDR2 is YFSETQ. Trimming stripped 0 bases from V and 8 bases from J, with 8 bases between. The CDR3 length is 13 residues. In DNA, the CDR3 is TGCGCCAGCAGCTTGGGGAGTCAGGAAAAACTGTTTTTT. It codes for CASSLGSQEKLFF.

V and J are TRBV7-2 and TRBJ2-3; the match to TRBD2 covers 12 bases. CDR1 and CDR2 (germline): SGHTA, FQGNSA. The CDR3 spans 19 residues. The junction had 10 bases not matched to a gene; V was cut back by 2 bases and J by 1 base. CDR3 region: CASSLSRTSGIGRTDTQYF. As DNA, the CDR3 is TGTGCCAGCAGCTTATCCCGGACTAGCGGGATCGGACGCACAGATACGCAGTATTTT.

The chain links TRBV2 to TRBJ1-1, with D tentatively TRBD1 (5 bases). V dropped 7 bases and J dropped 1 base, with 16 bases sitting between them. This CDR3 is 15 amino acids long. The germline gives CDR1 SNHLY, CDR2 FYNNEI. The CDR3 is CASTHEGGANTEAFF. The CDR3 nucleotides read TGTGCCAGCACCCACGAGGGAGGGGCGAACACTGAAGCTTTCTTT.

The CDR3 reads CASTGRGEVWETQYF. For the CDR3, the DNA is TGTGCCAGCACGGGGAGGGGAGAAGTTTGGGAGACCCAGTACTTC. The gene calls are TRBV6-5 and TRBJ2-5; the match to TRBD2 covers 7 bases. Germline trimming cut 7 bases from V and 5 bases from J; bases unmatched to any gene: 13. Germline V gene sequence: CDR1 MNHEY, CDR2 SVGAGI. This CDR3 is built from 15 residues.

The chain has TRBV9 and TRBJ2-5, with a possible D match to TRBD1 (6 bases). The CDR3 is 14 residues long. Trimming took 0 bases from V and 2 from J, leaving 8 bases between them. Germline assignment: CDR1 SGDLS and CDR2 YYNGEE. For the CDR3, the DNA is TGTGCCAGCAGCGTAGGGGGGCAGCAAGAGACCCAGTACTTC. The encoded protein is CASSVGGQQETQYF.